Included here is one TCR beta chain sequence, with context. Its recognized antigen is unknown. A much larger clone lies one base from this, so it may be a read error. The germline V gene sets CDR1 to MDHEN and CDR2 to SYDVKM. The CDR3 covers 16 residues, taking in both the cysteine and the phenylalanine. Only the CDR3 portion is preserved as DNA: 48 bases, with reading frame beginning at the first base. Moderately to severely active disease, a Clinical Activity Score of at least 3, a NOSPECS grade of at least 4, and a duration under 3 months were present in ophthalmopathy patients. Any patient with an uncontrolled infection, another autoimmune disease, pregnancy or lactation was excluded. Diagnoses were established on the basis of clinical symptoms, serum thyroxine and TRAb, thyroid ultrasound, and orbital computed tomography. Ficoll-Paque density gradient centrifugation was used to isolate PBMCs from 10 ml of fresh peripheral blood. Total RNA was extracted using Trizol reagent, and RNA quality was assessed on an Agilent 2100 Bioanalyzer.

This sample was included in a study of T cells in Graves' hyperthyroidism and ophthalmopathy (dated by TCRdb to between 2018 and 2021). Regarding the study in general: Peripheral blood was collected at initial diagnosis, before any treatment. To identify TCR V-J signatures that set the groups apart, the researchers used a discovery cohort of more than 95 patients, made up of 43 with Graves' ophthalmopathy and around 58 with stable Graves' hyperthyroidism. Whether ophthalmopathy could be predicted prospectively was tested in an independent validation cohort made up of fewer than 20 hyperthyroidism patients plus 17 patients who later progressed to ophthalmopathy. The paper reports TCR Vbeta CDR3 sequencing of fewer than 150 peripheral blood samples: around 41 ophthalmopathy, around 80 hyperthyroidism and around 17 progressor patients. In over five Graves' hyperthyroidism patients, the study also compared T-cell repertoires from thyroid tissue with T-cell repertoires from blood. Following sampling, methimazole starting at 30 mg daily was given to hyperthyroidism patients, and high-dose intravenous methylprednisolone was given to ophthalmopathy patients. The roughly 94 discovery patients were randomly divided into training and test sets at a 7:3 ratio.

Overall study outcomes, separate from this receptor: Sample size was not statistically predetermined, and investigators were not blinded to group allocation. During validation, the model predicted progression to ophthalmopathy a median of roughly six months ahead of onset, with approximately 70% sensitivity and under 85% specificity. Blood samples also contained most of the expanded thyroid clonotypes (frequency above 0.001), which suggests that blood repertoires may reflect thyroid immune responses. In cross-validation, a model built on a 13 V-J signature told ophthalmopathy apart from stable hyperthyroidism with over 85% sensitivity and roughly 81% specificity, and in testing the same model reached 80%/75%.

TCR beta CDR3 regions were amplified from RNA transcripts. The first round of RT-PCR for the TCR CDR3 was performed with the HTBI primer set and the Qiagen OneStep RT-PCR kit. Libraries were constructed in a second round of multiplex PCR, after which size selection and purification were performed. Paired-end sequencing of the libraries was performed with 100 bp reads on an Illumina HiSeq2000. The paper's processing steps were these. SOAPnuke was used to process the raw data, removing reads that contained adapters or uncalled bases, had a mean Phred below 15, or lacked an exact match to the constant primer or identifier. COPE v1.2.5 was used to merge high-quality paired reads, and clonotypes were defined as unique nucleotide sequences. MiTCR v1.1 was used to align clonotypes to the IMGT TRBV, TRBD and TRBJ reference segments. The analysis included only V-J combinations with a frequency above 0.0001, which together covered more than 99% of the repertoires. A TCS score was defined as the ratio between F50 (clonal expansion) and ExV (chaos), using BLOSUM62-based TCRdist between CDR3 peptides within each V-J. Welch's t-statistics and random forest reduced around 550 V-J features to about 12, which were used in a naive Bayes classifier (R e1071). TCRdb redid the processing of the public reads, applying fastp at Q25 and MiXCR, and retained in-frame beta chains. Every CDR3 protein is listed once, alongside the most common genes and DNA of its rows. These V and J calls derive from TCRdb rather than the authors' analysis. For this sample the table gives some 490,000 distinct CDR3 sequences, of which 20% to 25% were detected only once. The ten most abundant clones make up approximately 49% of the sample.

The V gene is TRBV28 and the J gene is TRBJ1-1; the D segment could be TRBD1, given 5 matching bases. The TCR sequence derives from a woman in her seventies with Graves' ophthalmopathy. What was sequenced was blood. The bases are TGTGCCAGCAGTCCCCTCGGTTGGGGGATGAACACTGAAGCTCTCTTT. Its coded protein is CASSPLGWGMNTEALF.